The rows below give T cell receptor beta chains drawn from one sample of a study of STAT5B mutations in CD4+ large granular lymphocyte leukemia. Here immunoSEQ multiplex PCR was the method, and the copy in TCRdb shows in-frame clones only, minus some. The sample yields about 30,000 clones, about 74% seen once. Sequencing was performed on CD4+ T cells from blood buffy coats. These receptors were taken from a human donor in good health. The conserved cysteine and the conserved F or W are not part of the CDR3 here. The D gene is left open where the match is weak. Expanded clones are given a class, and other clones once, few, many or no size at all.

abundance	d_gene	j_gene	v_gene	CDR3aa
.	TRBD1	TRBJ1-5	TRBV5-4	ASSLGTGDQPQH
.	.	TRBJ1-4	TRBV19	ASSPFQPGLGEKLF
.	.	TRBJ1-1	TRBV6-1	ASSEGPRRGTEAF
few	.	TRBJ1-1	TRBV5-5	ASSRLQGNTEAF
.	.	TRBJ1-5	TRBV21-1	ASSKKLGGDRANQPQH
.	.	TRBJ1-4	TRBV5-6	ASSLAGVGEKLF
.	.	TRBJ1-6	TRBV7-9	ASSFPGESSYNSPLH
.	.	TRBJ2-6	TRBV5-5	ASSFYTVTGANVLT
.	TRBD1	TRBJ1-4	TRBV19	ASSFGTANEKLF
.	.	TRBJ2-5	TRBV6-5	ASALGETQY
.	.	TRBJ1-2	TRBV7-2	ASSFGNYGYT